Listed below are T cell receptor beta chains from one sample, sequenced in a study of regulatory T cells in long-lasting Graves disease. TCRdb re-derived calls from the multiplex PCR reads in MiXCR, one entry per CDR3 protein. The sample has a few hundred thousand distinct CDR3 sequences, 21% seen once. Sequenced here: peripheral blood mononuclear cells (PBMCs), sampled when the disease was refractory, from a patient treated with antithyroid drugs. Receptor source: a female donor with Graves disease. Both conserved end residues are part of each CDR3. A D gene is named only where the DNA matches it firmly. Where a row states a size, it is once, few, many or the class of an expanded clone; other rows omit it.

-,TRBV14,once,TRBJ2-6,TGTGCCAGCAGCTCGGGAGACCCGTTCAACGTCCTGACTTTC,CASSSGDPFNVLTF
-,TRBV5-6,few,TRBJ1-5,TGTGCCAGCAGCTTGGCGGCACTGAGTATAGAGCCCCAGCATTTT,CASSLAALSIEPQHF
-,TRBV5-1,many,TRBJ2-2,TGTGCCAGCAGCTTAGTTGGGGGGCCGAACACCGGGGAGCTGTTTTTT,CASSLVGGPNTGELFF
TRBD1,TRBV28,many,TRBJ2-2,TGTGCCAGCTGGAAGGGACAGGGGAACACCGGGGAGCTGTTTTTT,CASWKGQGNTGELFF
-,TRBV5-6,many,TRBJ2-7,TGTGCCAGCAGCTTGGACGACAGGCAAGAGCAGTACTTC,CASSLDDRQEQYF
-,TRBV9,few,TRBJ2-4,TGTGCCAGCAGCCCAGGGGCTCGGGCCAAAAACATTCAGTACTTC,CASSPGARAKNIQYF
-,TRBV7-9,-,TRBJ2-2,TGTGCCAGCAGCTTAATTCGCGCCACCGGGGAGCTGTTTTTT,CASSLIRATGELFF
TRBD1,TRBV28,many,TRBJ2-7,TGTGCCAGCAGTTCCACTGCAGGGGGTCCCGACGAGCAGTACTTC,CASSSTAGGPDEQYF
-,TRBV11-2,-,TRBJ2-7,TGTGCCAGCAGCACTCTTGGCTACGAGCAGTACTTC,CASSTLGYEQYF
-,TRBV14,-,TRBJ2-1,TGTGCCAGCAGCCAAGGTGGGAGTGTATGGAATGAGCAGTTCTTC,CASSQGGSVWNEQFF
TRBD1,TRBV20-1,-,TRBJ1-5,TGCAGTGCTAGTGAAGACAGGGGACCCGACCCCCAGCATTTT,CSASEDRGPDPQHF
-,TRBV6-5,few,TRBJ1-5,TGTGCCAGCAGTTACCATAGCAATCAGCCCCAGCATTTT,CASSYHSNQPQHF
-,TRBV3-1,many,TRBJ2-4,TGTGCCAGCAGCCAACAGGGTCTAGCCAAAAACATTCAGTACTTC,CASSQQGLAKNIQYF
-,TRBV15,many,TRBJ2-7,TGTGCCACCAGCAGAGACCCCTACGAGCAGTACTTC,CATSRDPYEQYF
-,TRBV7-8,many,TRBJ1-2,TGTGCCAGCAGTAAAGGTTCCCAGGGTAGCGGCTACACCTTC,CASSKGSQGSGYTF
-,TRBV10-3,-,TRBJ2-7,TGTGCCATCAGTGAGGGCGACCTTCGGGGTTACGAGCAGTACTTC,CAISEGDLRGYEQYF
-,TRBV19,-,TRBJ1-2,TGTGCCAGTAGTATCCGACTCCAGGGGATCACCTTC,CASSIRLQGITF
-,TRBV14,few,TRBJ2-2,TGTGCCAGCAGCCTCGACCCGGGACACAAAGCGAACACCGGGGAGCTGTTTTTT,CASSLDPGHKANTGELFF
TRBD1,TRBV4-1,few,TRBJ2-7,TGCGCCAGCAGCCAAGCCGGGACAGGGGGCCGGGAGCAGTACTTC,CASSQAGTGGREQYF
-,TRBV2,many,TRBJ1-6,TGTGCCAGCAGTGGCTACAGGGCAAACACGGGTAATTCACCCCTCCACTTT,CASSGYRANTGNSPLHF
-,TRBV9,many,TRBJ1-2,TGTGCCAGCAGCCGTGATGGGGCGTATGGCTACACCTTC,CASSRDGAYGYTF
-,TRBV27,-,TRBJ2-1,TGTGCCAGCAGTCCCCAGGGGTATGAGCAGTTCTTC,CASSPQGYEQFF
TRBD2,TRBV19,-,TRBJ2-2,TGTGCCAGTAGTATAGTTCTTCTAGCGGGAGTAGGCACCGGGGAGCTGTTTTTT,CASSIVLLAGVGTGELFF
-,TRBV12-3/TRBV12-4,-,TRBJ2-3,TGTGCCAGCAGATTAGCGTATACGCAGTATTTT,CASRLAYTQYF
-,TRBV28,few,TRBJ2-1,TGTGCCAGCAGTTTTTGGGCGAGGAGGGAAGCCGAGCAGTTCTTC,CASSFWARREAEQFF
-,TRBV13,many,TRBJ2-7,TGTGCCAGCAGCTTAGGGGTTGAGGTGGGTGACGAGCAGTACTTC,CASSLGVEVGDEQYF
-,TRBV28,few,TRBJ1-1,TGTGCCAGCAGTTTATGGGTTGGCCCTCGGGGAAACACTGAAGCTTTCTTT,CASSLWVGPRGNTEAFF